This TCR beta chain was documented in a study of identical twins (dated by TCRdb to between 2015 and 2016). A note on the overall study: To test whether fetal clonotypes persist, the study used deep sequencing on TCR alpha and beta repertoires from monozygotic twins, unrelated adults of various ages, and cord blood. To rule out contamination, the twin experiments were replicated at different times with different library preparation protocols. What the research found in general, with its limitations: Recombination models systematically underestimated out-of-frame TCR alpha sharing in monozygotic twins but agreed with sharing between unrelated individuals. Out-of-frame TCR alpha sequences shared between twins showed an excess of low generation-probability sequences compared with coincidental sharing between unrelated individuals. Zero-insertion analyses could be partly confounded by invariant T cells such as MAIT and iNKT, although diverse VJ usage argued against such confounding for most clonotypes. A weaker excess of twin sharing was found in beta out-of-frame sequences because the signal-to-noise ratio was lowered by fewer shared sequences. Abundant cord blood beta clonotypes had fewer insertions, young adult naive repertoires showed a similar but weaker trend, and memory repertoires showed no such trend. Because the same donors could not be followed over many years, conclusions were based on cross-sectional statistical analysis.

Per the germline V gene, SGHRS is the CDR1 and YFSETQ is the CDR2. Inclusive of the bounding cysteine and phenylalanine, the CDR3 is 15 residues long. Of all the DNA, just the CDR3 is kept, 45 bases in frame from base 1. V is trimmed back by 3 bases and J by 7 bases, and the junction contains 6 bases that no gene match accounts for. Preparation of the library involved 5' RACE. Sequencing relied on an Illumina HiSeq 2000. Template switching introduced a universal primer binding site; the final cDNA contained a unique molecular identifier, enabling accurate counting of TCR cDNA molecules. Specific primers in the conserved constant-segment region were used to synthesize first-strand cDNA for the TCR alpha and beta chains. To control for contamination, every cDNA library carried two barcodes: a SMART-Mk sample barcode plus Illumina barcodes. Two successive PCR steps introduced TruSeq adapter sequences along with Illumina sample barcodes. TCR alpha and beta cDNA libraries were sequenced on the Illumina HiSeq platform with custom primers. As for the original processing: MiGEC was used to process raw reads and extract unique molecular identifiers, and MiXCR was used to find CDR3 positions. For each individual, recombination models were inferred using an EM algorithm with the repgenHMM and IGoR tools. The tcR package in R was used for shared clonotype analysis, with sharing normalized by the product of cloneset sizes. Out-of-frame nonproductive sequences were analyzed to study raw recombination free of thymic and clonal selection effects. TCRdb reanalyzed the raw reads on its own, using fastp at Q25 for trimming and MiXCR for clone calling, and kept in-frame beta chains. A single entry per CDR3 protein holds the most common genes and DNA from its merged rows. These V and J calls rely on TCRdb rather than the paper's analysis. Across this sample there are about 1.7 million distinct CDR3 sequences, with 25% to 35% seen only once. Over 0.25% of the sample is taken by the ten largest.

All donors were healthy Caucasians. Concerning this clonotype itself: What this receptor recognizes is not known. It has no much larger one-base neighbor in the sample; base qualities were not kept.

The receptor's source is a newborn girl in good health. Sequencing was performed on cord blood. The chain is encoded by TRBV5-1 joined to TRBJ2-7, and TRBD2 matches 14 of the central bases. The CDR3 in this case is CASSSGLAGVWEQYF. The DNA is TGCGCCAGCAGCTCGGGACTAGCGGGAGTTTGGGAGCAGTACTTC.